A selection of T cell receptor beta chains follows, all from one sample in a study of vaccination and CD4 T cells after COVID-19. TCRdb called the PCR reads again in MiXCR, with one record for every CDR3 protein. The sample shows over 20,000 distinct CDR3 sequences, under 40% of them seen only once. These receptors' targets are unknown. The sample in question was CD4+ T cells from blood, cultured in vitro, obtained about 7 months after SARS-CoV-2 vaccination. The receptor source for this set is a human donor who had recovered from COVID-19. Each CDR3 is given with its conserved first and last residue. The D gene is left open where the match is weak. Not every row has a clone size; where given, it reads once, few, many or a size class.

d_gene | abundance | j_gene | v_gene | CDR3nt | CDR3aa
TRBD1 | NA | TRBJ1-2 | TRBV20-1 | TGCAGTGCTCCGAGACAGGGGAGGGATCGAGCTAACTATGGCTACACCTTC | CSAPRQGRDRANYGYTF
NA | NA | TRBJ1-2 | TRBV2 | TGTGCCAGCAGTCAACAGGGAGGGTGGGGCTACACCTTC | CASSQQGGWGYTF
NA | NA | TRBJ1-2 | TRBV6-1 | TGTGCCAGCAGGCCCACCTTTATCGGATACTATGGCTACACCTTC | CASRPTFIGYYGYTF
TRBD2 | NA | TRBJ2-1 | TRBV7-8 | TGTGCCAGCAGCTTAATAAGCGGGAGGGCAGGATGGAATGAGCAGTTCTTC | CASSLISGRAGWNEQFF
NA | NA | TRBJ2-5 | TRBV2 | TGTGCCAGCAGTGAAAGGTGGATAGGGACCCAGTACTTC | CASSERWIGTQYF
NA | NA | TRBJ2-7 | TRBV20-1 | TGCAGTGCCCTCGTGGGCAGGGGACCTAGGGAGCAGTACTTC | CSALVGRGPREQYF
NA | NA | TRBJ2-3 | TRBV29-1 | TGCAGCGTTGGCCTCAACGACGTAGGGTACACAGATACGCAGTATTTT | CSVGLNDVGYTDTQYF
NA | NA | TRBJ2-5 | TRBV12-3/TRBV12-4 | TGTGCCAGCGGCCCAGGCCGGTGGACCCAGTACTTC | CASGPGRWTQYF
NA | NA | TRBJ1-2 | TRBV20-1 | TGCAGTGCTAGGGGCGCGGGGGTAGGGAACTATGGCTACACCTTC | CSARGAGVGNYGYTF
NA | few | TRBJ2-5 | TRBV15 | TGTGCCACCAGCCAGGGATTGGTTGAGACCCAGTACTTC | CATSQGLVETQYF
TRBD1 | few | TRBJ2-7 | TRBV20-1 | TGCAGTGCTAGAGACTGGACAGGGTTCTCCTACGAGCAGTACTTC | CSARDWTGFSYEQYF
NA | few | TRBJ1-6 | TRBV4-1 | TGCGCCAGCAGCCAAGTTTTGGACGTTGATAATTCACCCCTCCACTTT | CASSQVLDVDNSPLHF
NA | few | TRBJ1-2 | TRBV20-1 | TGCAGTGCTAGAGTAGGGGACTATGGCTACACCTTC | CSARVGDYGYTF
NA | NA | TRBJ2-3 | TRBV20-1 | TGCAGTGCTAGAGAGTGGGGAGATACGCAGTATTTT | CSAREWGDTQYF
TRBD1 | few | TRBJ1-2 | TRBV4-3 | TGCGCCAGCAGCCCGATACCAGGGGGGCTCGGTGGCTACACCTTC | CASSPIPGGLGGYTF
NA | once | TRBJ2-1 | TRBV21-1 | NA | CASSKVAGGNGQFF
TRBD2 | few | TRBJ2-1 | TRBV6-1 | TGTGCCAGCAGTCGACCGGGACTAGCGGGGGAAGGGCAGTTCTTC | CASSRPGLAGEGQFF
NA | NA | TRBJ1-2 | TRBV27 | TGTGCCAGCAGTTTAAATGGGGGGCCTGGCTACACCTTC | CASSLNGGPGYTF
NA | NA | TRBJ1-6 | TRBV6-1 | TGTGCCAGCAGTCAGGGGACGGATTATTCACCCCTCCACTTT | CASSQGTDYSPLHF
NA | NA | TRBJ1-5 | TRBV20-1 | TGCAGTGCTAGAGCTTCAGTTGGGGGAGGTGGTCAGCCCCAGCATTTT | CSARASVGGGGQPQHF
NA | NA | TRBJ1-6 | TRBV6-5 | TGTGCCAGCAGTTATTTCTTCGGGGACTCCTATAATTCACCCCTCCACTTT | CASSYFFGDSYNSPLHF
NA | once | TRBJ1-2 | TRBV9 | TGTGCCAGCAGCGTAGGGGCAGGGGATGGCTACACCTTC | CASSVGAGDGYTF
NA | NA | TRBJ2-5 | TRBV2 | TGTGCCAGCAGTGATAGGGCTGGTGGGGAGACCCAGTACTTC | CASSDRAGGETQYF
NA | NA | TRBJ2-1 | TRBV20-1 | TGCAGTGCTAGAGATCCCAGGCCCCTGGATGAGCAGTTCTTC | CSARDPRPLDEQFF
NA | NA | TRBJ2-3 | TRBV20-1 | TGCAGCCGTCGGGGGAACCATGGCACAGATACGCAGTATTTT | CSRRGNHGTDTQYF
NA | NA | TRBJ2-5 | TRBV24-1 | TGTGCCACCAGTGATGGGGGGCTGGAGACCCAGTACTTC | CATSDGGLETQYF
NA | NA | TRBJ2-3 | TRBV6-5 | TGTGCCAGCAGTTTATATGGAGGTTTTGGGAGCACAGATACGCAGTATTTT | CASSLYGGFGSTDTQYF